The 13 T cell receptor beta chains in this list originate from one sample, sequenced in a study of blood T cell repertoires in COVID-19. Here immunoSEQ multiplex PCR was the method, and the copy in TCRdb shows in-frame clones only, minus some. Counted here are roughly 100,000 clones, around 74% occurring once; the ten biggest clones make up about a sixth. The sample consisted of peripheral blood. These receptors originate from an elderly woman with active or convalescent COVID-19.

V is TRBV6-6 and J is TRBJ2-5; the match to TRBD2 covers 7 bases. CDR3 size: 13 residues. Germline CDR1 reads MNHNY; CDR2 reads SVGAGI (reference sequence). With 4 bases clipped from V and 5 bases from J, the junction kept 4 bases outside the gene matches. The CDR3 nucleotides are TGTGCCAGCAGTTCGGGACTATTGGAGACCCAGTACTTC. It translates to CASSSGLLETQYF.

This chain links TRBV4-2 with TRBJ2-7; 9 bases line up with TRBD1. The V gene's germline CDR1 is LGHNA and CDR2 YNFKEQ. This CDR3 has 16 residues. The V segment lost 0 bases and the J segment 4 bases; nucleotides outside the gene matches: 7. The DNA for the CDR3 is TGTGCCAGCAGCCAAGAGGCGGGACAGGGAGGGTACGAGCAGTACTTC. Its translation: CASSQEAGQGGYEQYF.

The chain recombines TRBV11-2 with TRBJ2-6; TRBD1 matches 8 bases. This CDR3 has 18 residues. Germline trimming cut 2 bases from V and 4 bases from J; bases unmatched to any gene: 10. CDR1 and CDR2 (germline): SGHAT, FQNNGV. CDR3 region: CASSLFGQGSTGANVLTF. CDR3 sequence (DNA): TGTGCCAGCAGCTTATTTGGACAGGGCTCAACCGGGGCCAACGTCCTGACTTTC.

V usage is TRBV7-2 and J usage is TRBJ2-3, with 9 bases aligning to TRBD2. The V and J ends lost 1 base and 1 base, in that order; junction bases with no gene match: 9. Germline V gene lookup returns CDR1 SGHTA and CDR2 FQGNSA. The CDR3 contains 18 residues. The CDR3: CASSLGLAGFFGTDTQYF. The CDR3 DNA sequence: TGTGCCAGCAGCTTAGGCCTAGCGGGATTCTTCGGCACAGATACGCAGTATTTT.

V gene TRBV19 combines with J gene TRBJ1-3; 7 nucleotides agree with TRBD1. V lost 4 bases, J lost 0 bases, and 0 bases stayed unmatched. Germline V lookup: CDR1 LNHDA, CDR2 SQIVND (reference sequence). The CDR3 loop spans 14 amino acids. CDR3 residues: CASSRTGSGNTIYF. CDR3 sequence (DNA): TGTGCCAGTAGTAGGACAGGCTCTGGAAACACCATATATTTT.

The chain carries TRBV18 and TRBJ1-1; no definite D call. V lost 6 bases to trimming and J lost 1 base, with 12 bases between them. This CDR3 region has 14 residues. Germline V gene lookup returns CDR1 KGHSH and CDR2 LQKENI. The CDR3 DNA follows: TGTGCCAGCTCGCCGCAAATTAGGAACACTGAAGCTTTCTTT. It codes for CASSPQIRNTEAFF.

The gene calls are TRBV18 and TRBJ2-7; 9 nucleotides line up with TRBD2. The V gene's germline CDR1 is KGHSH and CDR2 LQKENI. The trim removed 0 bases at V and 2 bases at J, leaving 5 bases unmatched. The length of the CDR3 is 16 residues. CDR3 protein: CASSPPLTSGAYEQYF. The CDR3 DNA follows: TGTGCCAGCTCACCACCGTTGACTAGCGGCGCCTACGAGCAGTACTTC.

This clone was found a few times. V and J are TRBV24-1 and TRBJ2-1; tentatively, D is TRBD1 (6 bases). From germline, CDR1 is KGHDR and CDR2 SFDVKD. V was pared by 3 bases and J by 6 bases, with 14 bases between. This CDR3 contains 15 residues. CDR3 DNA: TGTGCCACCAGTGATCCCTCAGACAGGCTCAATGAGCAGTTCTTC. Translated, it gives CATSDPSDRLNEQFF.

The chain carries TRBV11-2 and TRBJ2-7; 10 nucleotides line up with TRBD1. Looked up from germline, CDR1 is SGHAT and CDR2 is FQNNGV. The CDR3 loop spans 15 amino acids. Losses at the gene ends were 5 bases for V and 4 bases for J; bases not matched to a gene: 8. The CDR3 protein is CASSPPGTGVYEQYF. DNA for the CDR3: TGTGCCAGCAGCCCACCAGGGACAGGGGTTTACGAGCAGTACTTC.

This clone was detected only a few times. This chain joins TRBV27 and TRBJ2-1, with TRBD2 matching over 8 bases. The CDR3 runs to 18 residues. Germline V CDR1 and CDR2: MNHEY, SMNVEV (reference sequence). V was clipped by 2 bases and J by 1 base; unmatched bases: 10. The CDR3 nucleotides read TGTGCCAGCAGTTTACTGGCCCAACTAGCGGTATCCTACAATGAGCAGTTCTTC. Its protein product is CASSLLAQLAVSYNEQFF.

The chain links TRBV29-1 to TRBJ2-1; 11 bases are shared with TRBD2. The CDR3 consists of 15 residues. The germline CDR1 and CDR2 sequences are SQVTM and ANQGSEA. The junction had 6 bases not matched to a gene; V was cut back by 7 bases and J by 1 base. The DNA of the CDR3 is TGCAGCGGGGGGGTAGCGGGAGGGTCCTACAATGAGCAGTTCTTC. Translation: CSGGVAGGSYNEQFF.

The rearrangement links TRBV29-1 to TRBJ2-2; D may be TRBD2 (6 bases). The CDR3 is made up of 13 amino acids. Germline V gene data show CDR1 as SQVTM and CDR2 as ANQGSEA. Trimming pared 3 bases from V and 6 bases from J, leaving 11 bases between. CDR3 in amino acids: CSVEDYSPGELFF. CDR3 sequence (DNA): TGCAGCGTTGAGGACTACTCACCCGGGGAGCTGTTTTTT.

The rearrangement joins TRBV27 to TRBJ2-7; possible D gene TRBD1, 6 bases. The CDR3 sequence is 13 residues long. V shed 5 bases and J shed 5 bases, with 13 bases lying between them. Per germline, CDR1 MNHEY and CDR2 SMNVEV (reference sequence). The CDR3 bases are TGTGCCAGCAGTCCGGGCAGGGACAACGAGCAGTACTTC. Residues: CASSPGRDNEQYF.